This entry lists 6 T cell receptor beta chains sequenced from one sample in a study of shared clonotypes between healthy human individuals. Using immunoSEQ multiplex PCR, the repertoire was profiled, and TCRdb retains in-frame clones only, with some absent. The profile shows fewer than 550,000 clones, over 60% of them singletons. The sequenced sample was PBMCs. The source is a woman in her forties in good health. Some clones in this sample may be carry-over from other donors' samples.

The chain couples TRBV11-2 to TRBJ1-2; maybe TRBD1 (5 bases). The CDR3 consists of 18 residues. The V and J ends lost 5 bases and 5 bases respectively, with 27 bases between them. CDR1 is SGHAT, CDR2 FQNNGV, per germline. CDR3 loop: CASSLVHGAGSSEYGYTF. The CDR3 nucleotides are TGTGCCAGCAGCCTCGTTCACGGGGCAGGGAGTTCCGAATATGGCTACACCTTC. Supplemented by reference TRBV11-2 and TRBJ1-2, the full variable domain reads EAGVAQSPRYKIIEKRQSVAFWCNPISGHATLYWYQQILGQGPKLLIQFQNNGVVDDSQLPKDRFSAERLKGVDSTLKIQPAKLEDSAVYLCASSLVHGAGSSEYGYTFGSGTRLTVV.

The chain combines TRBV27 with TRBJ2-1, with D perhaps TRBD2 (6 bases). V dropped 8 bases and J dropped 6 bases, with 17 bases sitting between them. The CDR3 loop spans 14 amino acids. Germline CDR1 and CDR2: MNHEY and SMNVEV (reference sequence). The CDR3: CASRELGKRNEQFF. The CDR3 bases are TGTGCCAGCCGGGAGCTAGGAAAACGCAATGAGCAGTTCTTC.

Points on this clone: The junction and the germline gene differ at one end; a read error may be behind it. The rearrangement joins TRBV7-9 to TRBJ2-1; D may be TRBD1 (6 bases). CDR1 is SEHNR and CDR2 is FQNEAQ in the germline V gene (reference sequence). The CDR3 spans 13 residues. The CDR3 here is CASSFPGTFEQFF. CDR3 bases: TGCGCCAGCAGCTTCCCCGGGACATTTGAGCAGTTCTTC.

This chain links TRBV28 with TRBJ2-7; TRBD2 matches 14 bases. CDR1 is MDHEN, CDR2 SYDVKM, per germline. J lost 0 bases, V lost 3 bases, and 1 base had no gene match. This CDR3 spans 16 amino acids. CDR3 amino acids: CASSLGLAGASYEQYF. The CDR3 nucleotides read TGTGCCAGCAGTTTGGGACTAGCGGGGGCCTCCTACGAGCAGTACTTC.

J is TRBJ1-4 and V is TRBV30; 7 positions match TRBD1. Germline V gene sequence: CDR1 GTSNPN, CDR2 SVGIG (reference sequence). V gave up 6 bases and J gave up 8 bases; unmatched junction bases: 6. The CDR3 is 12 residues long. CDR3 loop: CACHRGREKLFF. The CDR3 DNA reads as TGTGCCTGTCACAGGGGTAGGGAAAAACTGTTTTTT.

This clone was counted a single time. This chain joins TRBV5-1 and TRBJ2-7, with 13 bases aligning to TRBD2. This CDR3 is 16 amino acids long. From germline, CDR1 is SGHRS and CDR2 YFSETQ. With 2 bases clipped from V and 4 bases from J, the junction kept 6 bases outside the gene matches. CDR3 sequence (DNA): TGCGCCAGCAGCTTCGGACTAGCGGGAGTAACTTACGAGCAGTACTTC. Translating it yields CASSFGLAGVTYEQYF. Based on the CDR3 plus reference TRBV5-1 and TRBJ2-7, the full variable domain is KAGVTQTPRYLIKTRGQQVTLSCSPISGHRSVSWYQQTPGQGLQFLFEYFSETQRNKGNFPGRFSGRQFSNSRSEMNVSTLELGDSALYLCASSFGLAGVTYEQYFGPGTRLTVT.